Listed here are 7 T cell receptor beta chains from one sample, sequenced in a study of blood T cell repertoires in COVID-19. TCRdb's table, derived via immunoSEQ multiplex PCR, lists solely in-frame clones and lacks some. The sample has over 110,000 clones; over 75% are singletons. Sequenced input: PBMCs or T cells enriched from blood (not recorded which). The source is a middle-aged man in a cohort exposed to, infected with or recovered from COVID-19 (not recorded which).

The chain employs TRBV28 and TRBJ2-7, with D maybe TRBD1 (6 bases). Germline assignment: CDR1 MDHEN and CDR2 SYDVKM. V gave up 8 bases and J gave up 5 bases, with 16 bases separating them. The CDR3 loop spans 13 amino acids. In DNA form, the CDR3 reads TGTGCCAGCCGGCAGGGGCGGATCGACGAGCAGTACTTC. This sequence encodes CASRQGRIDEQYF.

This chain links TRBV29-1 with TRBJ2-7, with TRBD2 identical over 8 bases. CDR1 is SQVTM, CDR2 ANQGSEA, per germline. The CDR3 loop spans 15 amino acids. Trimming removed 5 bases from V and 2 bases from J; junction bases left unmatched: 11. The CDR3 region has the DNA TGCAGCGTTACTCTTCCCCCGGGGGGGGCCTACGAGCAGTACTTC. As protein: CSVTLPPGGAYEQYF.

The rearrangement uses TRBV5-1 and TRBJ1-2, with 7 nucleotides matching TRBD1. J gave up 5 bases and V 0 bases, and 1 base lay outside the gene matches. There are 13 residues in the CDR3. In germline, CDR1 is SGHRS, CDR2 YFSETQ. Here the CDR3 reads CASSLAGGYGYTF. The CDR3 DNA reads TGCGCCAGCAGCTTGGCAGGGGGGTATGGCTACACCTTC. The complete variable domain, with remaining parts taken from reference TRBV5-1 and TRBJ1-2, reads KAGVTQTPRYLIKTRGQQVTLSCSPISGHRSVSWYQQTPGQGLQFLFEYFSETQRNKGNFPGRFSGRQFSNSRSEMNVSTLELGDSALYLCASSLAGGYGYTFGSGTRLTVV.

This chain links TRBV28 with TRBJ1-1, with 7 bases that match TRBD1. CDR1 and CDR2 from the germline V gene are MDHEN and SYDVKM. Trimming took 5 bases from V and 5 from J; bases not matched to a gene: 11. The CDR3 has 15 residues. CDR3: CASSRGETGRTEAFF. In nucleotides, the CDR3 is TGTGCCAGCAGTAGAGGGGAGACAGGGAGGACTGAAGCTTTCTTT.

V gene TRBV18 combines with J gene TRBJ1-4, with D possibly TRBD1 on 6 matching bases. This CDR3 spans 17 amino acids. The germline V gene has CDR1 KGHSH and CDR2 LQKENI. V lost 4 bases to trimming and J lost 8 bases, with 23 bases between them. CDR3: CASSLSSLGASREKLFF. The CDR3 DNA follows: TGTGCCAGCTCACTCTCATCCTTGGGGGCGTCCAGAGAAAAACTGTTTTTT.

This chain joins TRBV5-1 and TRBJ1-3, with 7 bases fitting TRBD1. The germline gives CDR1 SGHRS, CDR2 YFSETQ. The V segment lost 4 bases and the J segment 2 bases; nucleotides outside the gene matches: 6. CDR3 size: 15 residues. CDR3 nucleotides: TGCGCCAGCAGCACGGGACAGCGAACTGGAAACACCATATATTTT. It codes for CASSTGQRTGNTIYF.

With regard to this clone: Other DNA sequences in the same sample also yield this CDR3. The chain joins TRBV6-5 to TRBJ1-2; tentatively, D is TRBD1 (6 bases). The V end lost 4 bases, the J end lost 2 bases, and 8 bases lay between the germline ends. Germline V gene sequence: CDR1 MNHEY, CDR2 SVGAGI. The CDR3 runs 13 residues. The CDR3 reads CASSSQGNYGYTF. In nucleotides, the CDR3 is TGTGCCAGCAGTTCCCAGGGGAACTATGGCTACACCTTC.